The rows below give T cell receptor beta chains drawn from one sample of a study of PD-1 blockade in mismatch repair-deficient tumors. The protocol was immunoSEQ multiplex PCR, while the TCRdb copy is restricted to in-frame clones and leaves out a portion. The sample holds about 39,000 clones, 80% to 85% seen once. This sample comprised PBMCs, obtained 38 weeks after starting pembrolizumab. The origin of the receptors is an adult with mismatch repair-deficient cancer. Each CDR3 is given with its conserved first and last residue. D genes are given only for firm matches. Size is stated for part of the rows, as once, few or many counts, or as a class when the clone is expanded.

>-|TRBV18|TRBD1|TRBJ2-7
TGTGCCAGCTCACCAGGACAGGCTACCTACGAGCAGTACTTC
CASSPGQATYEQYF
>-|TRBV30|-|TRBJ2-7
TGTGCCTGGCAGAGACAGGCTAGCGAGCAGTACTTC
CAWQRQASEQYF
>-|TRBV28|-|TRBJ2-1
TGTGCCAGCAGTTGGAGGTACAATGAGCAGTTCTTC
CASSWRYNEQFF
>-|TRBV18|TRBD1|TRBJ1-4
TGTGCCAGCTCCTTACAGGGGGCAAACGAAAAACTGTTTTTT
CASSLQGANEKLFF
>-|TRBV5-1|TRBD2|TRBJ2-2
TGCGCCAGCAGCTTCAGTCTAGCGGGGAACACCGGGGAGCTGTTTTTT
CASSFSLAGNTGELFF
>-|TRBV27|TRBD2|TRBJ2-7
TGTGCCAGCAGTCTCAGACTAGCGACCACATCAACCTACGAGCAGTACTTC
CASSLRLATTSTYEQYF
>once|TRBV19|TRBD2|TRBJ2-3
TGTGCCAGTAGTATAGATCTAGCGGGAGAATCAGATACGCAGTATTTT
CASSIDLAGESDTQYF
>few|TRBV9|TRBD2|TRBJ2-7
TGTGCCAGCAGCACGTTGGGACTAGCGGCCGAGCAGTACTTC
CASSTLGLAAEQYF
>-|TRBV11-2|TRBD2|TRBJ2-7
TGTGCCAGCAGCTTTGAGGGAGGGCCCTACGAGCAGTACTTC
CASSFEGGPYEQYF
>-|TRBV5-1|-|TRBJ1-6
TGCGCCAGCTCCCTCAGGGGTTTCGATTCACCCCTCCACTTT
CASSLRGFDSPLHF
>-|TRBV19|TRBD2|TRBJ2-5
TGTGCCAGTAGGGGACTAGCGGGAGCAGTACTGACCCAGTACTTC
CASRGLAGAVLTQYF
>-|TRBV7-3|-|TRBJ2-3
TGTGCCAGCAGCTTGGACATCAGCACAGATACGCAGTATTTT
CASSLDISTDTQYF
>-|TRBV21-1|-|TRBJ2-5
TGTGCCAGCAGCAAAGTTCCAAGGGGCAGTCCCCAAGAGACCCAGTACTTC
CASSKVPRGSPQETQYF
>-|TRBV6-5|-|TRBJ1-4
TGTGCCAGCAGTTATGTGGGCGGAGGAGAAAAACTGTTTTTT
CASSYVGGGEKLFF
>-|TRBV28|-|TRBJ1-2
TGTGCCAGCACGGGCGCGGGGACGTATGACTATGGCTACACCTTC
CASTGAGTYDYGYTF
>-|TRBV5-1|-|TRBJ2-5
TGCGCCAGCAGCTCACAGGGATCCGAGACCCAGTACTTC
CASSSQGSETQYF
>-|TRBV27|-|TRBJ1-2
TGTGCCAGCAGGGCGGGGGGGGCCGGGGGTGGCTACACCTTC
CASRAGGAGGGYTF
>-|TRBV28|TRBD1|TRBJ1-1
TGTGCCAGCAGTTTTAGAACCAGGGGGAGGAGCACTGAAGCTTTCTTT
CASSFRTRGRSTEAFF
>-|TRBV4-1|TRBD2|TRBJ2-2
TGCGCCAGCAGGGAGGAGCTAGCGGGAGTTTTTACCGGGGAGCTGTTTTTT
CASREELAGVFTGELFF
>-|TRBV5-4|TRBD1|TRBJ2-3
TGTGCCAGCAGCTTAGCCTCCGGGACAGAAGTTGGAGATACGCAGTATTTT
CASSLASGTEVGDTQYF
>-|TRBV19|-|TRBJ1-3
TGTGCCAGTAGTATCGCGACAGGTAGCTCTGGAAACACCATATATTTT
CASSIATGSSGNTIYF
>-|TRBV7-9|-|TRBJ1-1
TGTGCCGCCCGGGGGGTGAACACTGAAGCTTTCTTT
CAARGVNTEAFF
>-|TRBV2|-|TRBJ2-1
TGTGCCAGCCCTAGCGCTCCATCCTACAATGAGCAGTTCTTC
CASPSAPSYNEQFF
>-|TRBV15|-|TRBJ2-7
TGTGCCACCAGCAGAGCAAGGGAGAGGCTGGACGAGCAGTACTTC
CATSRARERLDEQYF
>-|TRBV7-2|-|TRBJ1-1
TGTGCCAGCAGCTTAGAAACCCGGAGCACTGAAGCTTTCTTT
CASSLETRSTEAFF
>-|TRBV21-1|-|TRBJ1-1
TGTGCCAGCGTGAGGGACAGGGGAAACACTGAAGCTTTCTTT
CASVRDRGNTEAFF
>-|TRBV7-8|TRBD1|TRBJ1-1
TGTGCCAGCAGCCCGGGACAGGGGAGTTACACTGAAGCTTTCTTT
CASSPGQGSYTEAFF
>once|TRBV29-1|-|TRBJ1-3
TGCAGCGCCCGAGAGGGGGGGTCTGGAAACACCATATATTTT
CSAREGGSGNTIYF
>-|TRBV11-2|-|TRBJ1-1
TGTGCCAGCAGCTTCTCCAGGGGTATGAACACTGAAGCTTTCTTT
CASSFSRGMNTEAFF
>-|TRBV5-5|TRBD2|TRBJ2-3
TGTGCCAGCAGCTTGGCGGGAGGCTCAGATACGCAGTATTTT
CASSLAGGSDTQYF
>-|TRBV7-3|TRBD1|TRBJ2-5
TGTGCCAGCAGCTTAGGTGGCAGGGGGTCCGAAGAGACCCAGTACTTC
CASSLGGRGSEETQYF
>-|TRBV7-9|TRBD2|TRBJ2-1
TGTGCCAGCACCCGGGGTAGCGGGAGTTACAATGAGCAGTTCTTC
CASTRGSGSYNEQFF
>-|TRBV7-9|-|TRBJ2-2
TGTGCCAGCACTGGGGCTAGCGAGAACACCGGGGAGCTGTTTTTT
CASTGASENTGELFF
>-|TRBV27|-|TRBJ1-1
TGTGCCAGCAGCCTCGGACGGGGAACTGAAGCTTTCTTT
CASSLGRGTEAFF
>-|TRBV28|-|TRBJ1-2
TGTGCCAGCAGTTCTCATCTTATGGGGCGGGACGCCAACTATGGCTACACCTTC
CASSSHLMGRDANYGYTF
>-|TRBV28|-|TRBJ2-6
TGTGCCAGCAGTCCAGACAGTATCTCTGGGGCCAACGTCCTGACTTTC
CASSPDSISGANVLTF
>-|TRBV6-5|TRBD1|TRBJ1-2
TGTGCCAGCAGTTACTCCCTGGAGGGGGCGGATGGCTACACCTTC
CASSYSLEGADGYTF
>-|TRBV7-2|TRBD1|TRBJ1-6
TGTGCCAGCAGCTGGGCGGCGGGGACAGGGGGCCGTTCACCCCTCCACTTT
CASSWAAGTGGRSPLHF
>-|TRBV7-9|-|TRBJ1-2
TGTGCCAGCAGCTTAGGAGTGGGGGGACGAAAAGATGGCTACACCTTC
CASSLGVGGRKDGYTF
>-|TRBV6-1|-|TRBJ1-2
TGTGCCGGAGGGGAGTTCTATGGCTACACCTTC
CAGGEFYGYTF
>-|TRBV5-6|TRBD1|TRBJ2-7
TGTGCCAGCAGCTTTTATTCCGTGCGTTGGGACAGAACACCCTACGAGCAGTACTTC
CASSFYSVRWDRTPYEQYF
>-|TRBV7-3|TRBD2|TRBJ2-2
TGTGCCAGCAGCTTACGCGGACTAGCCGGGGAGCTGTTTTTT
CASSLRGLAGELFF
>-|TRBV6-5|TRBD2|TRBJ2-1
TGTGCCAGCAGATATCACCGTGGGGTAGCGGGAGTGGAGTTCTTC
CASRYHRGVAGVEFF
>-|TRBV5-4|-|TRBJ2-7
TGTGCCAGCAGCTTGAAGCACTATACCTACGAGCAGTACTTC
CASSLKHYTYEQYF
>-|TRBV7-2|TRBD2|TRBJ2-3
TGTGCCAGCAGCTTACGCGGGAGCCCGTCCGATACGCAGTATTTT
CASSLRGSPSDTQYF
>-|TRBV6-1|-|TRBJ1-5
TGTGCCAGCAGGGAAGGACTGAGAAGTCAGCCCCAGCATTTT
CASREGLRSQPQHF
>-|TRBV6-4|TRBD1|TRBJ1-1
TGTGCCAGCAGTCCCAGGGCAGGGACAGGGAGCACTGAAGCTTTCTTT
CASSPRAGTGSTEAFF
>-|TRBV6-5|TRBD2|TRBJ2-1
TGTGCCAGCAGTTACTCAAGCGGGGACTCCTACAATGAGCAGTTCTTC
CASSYSSGDSYNEQFF
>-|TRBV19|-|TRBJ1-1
TGTGCCAGTAGTATAATGGCAGGGGAAAATGAAGCTTTCTTT
CASSIMAGENEAFF
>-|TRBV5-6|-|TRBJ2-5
TGTGCCAGCAGCTTAAGGGACACCGAAGAGACCCAGTACTTC
CASSLRDTEETQYF
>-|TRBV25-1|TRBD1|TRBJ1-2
TGTGCCAGCAGTGAACTCGGGGGACAGGGGGCGCAAGGCTACACCTTC
CASSELGGQGAQGYTF
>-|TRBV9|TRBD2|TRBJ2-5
TGTGCCAGCAGCGTAGGGGGCGGGAGGGCACCAGAGACCCAGTACTTC
CASSVGGGRAPETQYF
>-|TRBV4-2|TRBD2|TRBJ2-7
TGTGCCAGCAGCCAAGAGGGGTCGCTAGCGGGAGGGTTCTACGAGCAGTACTTC
CASSQEGSLAGGFYEQYF
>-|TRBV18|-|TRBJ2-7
TGTGCCAGCTCACCAGCTGCAGGGGGGCATCCCTCCTACGAGCAGTACTTC
CASSPAAGGHPSYEQYF
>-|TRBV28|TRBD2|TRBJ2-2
TGTGCCAGCAGTCTCCTAGCGGAGACGGGTCCCGGGGAGCTGTTTTTT
CASSLLAETGPGELFF